The 27 T cell receptor beta chains presented below share a single source sample, sequenced in a study of T cells in Graves' hyperthyroidism and ophthalmopathy. RNA transcripts provided the source from which TCR beta CDR3 regions were amplified. TCR CDR3 underwent first-round RT-PCR with the HTBI primer set. TCRdb processed the multiplex PCR reads anew with MiXCR; each CDR3 protein has one entry. The sample consists of 250,000 to 400,000 distinct CDR3 sequences, around 15% of them appearing once. The specimen was blood. The receptors shown here come from a woman aged 40 to 50 with Graves' ophthalmopathy.

The sample holds many counts of this clonotype. This rearrangement joins TRBV5-8 to TRBJ1-2; D remains ambiguous. CDR1 is SGHTS, CDR2 YDEGEE, per germline. V lost 4 bases and J lost 4, with 8 bases in between. This CDR3 region has 12 residues. CDR3 amino acids: CASSPRVYGYTF. The CDR3 DNA is TGTGCCAGCAGCCCAAGGGTCTATGGCTACACCTTC. The full variable domain, in which reference TRBV5-8 and TRBJ1-2 provide the parts outside the CDR3, is EAGVTQSPTHLIKTRGQQATLRCSPISGHTSVYWYQQALGLGLQFLLWYDEGEERNRGNFPPRFSGRQFPNYSSELNVNALELEDSALYLCASSPRVYGYTFGSGTRLTVV.

Worth noting for this clonotype: This could be a read error, since a much larger clone is one nucleotide away. This chain joins TRBV27 and TRBJ1-4; a possible D gene is TRBD1 (5 bases). Germline-derived CDR1 and CDR2 are MNHEY and SMNVEV (reference sequence). The CDR3 runs 15 residues. DNA for the CDR3: TGTACCAGCAGTTTATTGACCCAGGGCATAAAAAAACTGTTTTTT. This encodes CTSSLLTQGIKKLFF.

This clonotype was detected only a few times. The chain links TRBV28 to TRBJ2-6, with D unresolved. The germline V gene encodes CDR1 MDHEN and CDR2 SYDVKM. This CDR3 is built from 12 residues. V was clipped by 6 bases and J by 4 bases, with 4 bases between them. DNA of the CDR3: TGTGCCAGCAGGACCGGGGCCAACGTCCTGACTTTC. It yields the protein CASRTGANVLTF.

This clonotype was detected only a few times. The chain uses TRBV10-3 and TRBJ2-3; 12 positions agree with TRBD2. Trimming at V came to 6 bases and at J to 2 bases, leaving 15 bases not matched to a gene. CDR3 length equals 19 residues. Germline V lookup: CDR1 ENHRY, CDR2 SYGVKD. As DNA, the CDR3 is TGTGCCATCAGGCCCGGGACTAGCGGGCGCCTCGGGGACACAGATACGCAGTATTTT. Protein sequence: CAIRPGTSGRLGDTDTQYF.

This clonotype was detected ten times or more. The chain employs TRBV6-1 and TRBJ1-1, with a tentative D call TRBD1 (5 bases). This CDR3 is 13 amino acids long. Trimming stripped 6 bases from V and 11 bases from J, with 19 bases between. Germline V gene data show CDR1 as MNHNS and CDR2 as SASEGT. Here the CDR3 reads CASRYAEQAPAFF. DNA for the CDR3: TGTGCCAGCAGGTACGCCGAACAGGCGCCTGCTTTCTTT.

This clonotype came up many times. CDR3 region: CASATGYSFDEQFF. The CDR3 DNA reads TGTGCCAGCGCCACCGGGTATAGTTTCGATGAGCAGTTCTTC. The V call is TRBV19, the J call TRBJ2-1; D unresolved. This CDR3 spans 14 amino acids. V was clipped by 9 bases and J by 8 bases, with 20 bases between them. Germline assignment: CDR1 LNHDA and CDR2 SQIVND (reference sequence). Full variable domain (outside the CDR3, taken from reference TRBV19 and TRBJ2-1): DGGITQSPKYLFRKEGQNVTLSCEQNLNHDAMYWYRQDPGQGLRLIYYSQIVNDFQKGDIAEGYSVSREKKESFPLTVTSAQKNPTAFYLCASATGYSFDEQFFGPGTRLTVL.

This clonotype was recorded many times. The J gene is TRBJ2-7, the V gene TRBV25-1; the D gene could be TRBD1 or TRBD2 (5 bases each). CDR3 size: 13 residues. Germline-derived CDR1 and CDR2 are MGHDK and SYGVNS. The V end lost 4 bases, the J end lost 4 bases, and 11 bases lay between the germline ends. As DNA, the CDR3 is TGTGCCAGCAGTGGGCAGGGAGATTACGAGCAGTACTTC. It codes for CASSGQGDYEQYF.

This clonotype showed up just a few times. V gene TRBV28 combines with J gene TRBJ1-5; D gene ambiguous. The CDR3 length is 14 residues. The V end lost 8 bases, the J end lost 0 bases, and 11 bases lay between the germline ends. In germline, CDR1 is MDHEN, CDR2 SYDVKM. In DNA form, the CDR3 reads TGTGCCAGCGAGGTGTGGAATAGCAATCAGCCCCAGCATTTT. Its translation is CASEVWNSNQPQHF.

This chain joins TRBV4-1 and TRBJ2-1; 10 bases fit TRBD1. The CDR3 consists of 17 residues. Losses at the gene ends were 5 bases for V and 5 bases for J; bases not matched to a gene: 12. Germline CDR1 MGHRA, CDR2 YSYEKL. CDR3 region: CASSDTPGTGEDNEQFF. The CDR3 DNA is TGCGCCAGCAGCGACACCCCCGGGACAGGGGAAGACAATGAGCAGTTCTTC.

This clonotype turned up a few times. In nucleotides, the CDR3 is TGTGCCAGCAGTGGATACCGGGACAGTTACGAGCAGTACTTC. It codes for CASSGYRDSYEQYF. This chain links TRBV6-1 with TRBJ2-7; TRBD1 agrees at 7 bases. The V gene end was trimmed by 4 bases and the J gene end by 4 bases; junction bases not matched to a gene: 7. The CDR3 totals 14 residues. CDR1 is MNHNS and CDR2 is SASEGT in the germline V gene.

This clonotype was recorded at least ten times. The chain has TRBV11-2 and TRBJ2-1, with 9 bases identical to TRBD2. This CDR3 is 14 amino acids long. In germline, CDR1 is SGHAT, CDR2 FQNNGV. Unmatched junction bases numbered 3, after V lost 2 bases and J lost 7 bases. CDR3 bases: TGTGCCAGCAGCTTAAGCGGGGGGCTGAATGAGCAGTTCTTC. Its protein product is CASSLSGGLNEQFF.

The sample holds many counts of this clonotype. The rearrangement joins TRBV2 to TRBJ1-5; D unclear. CDR1 and CDR2 (germline): SNHLY, FYNNEI. The CDR3 is made up of 15 amino acids. Trimming left V 3 bases short and J 4 bases short, with 13 bases between. The CDR3 DNA reads as TGTGCCAGCAGTGAGGACTGGGATGATAATCAGCCCCAGCATTTT. Its protein product is CASSEDWDDNQPQHF.

This clonotype was counted a few times. The chain has TRBV19 and TRBJ2-3; 8 nucleotides line up with TRBD1. J was trimmed by 2 bases and V by 4 bases; bases with no gene match: 11. The CDR3 has 17 residues. Germline V CDR1 and CDR2: LNHDA, SQIVND (reference sequence). CDR3 nucleotides: TGTGCCAGTAGTACTTCCCTCCCGGACAGGGACACAGATACGCAGTATTTT. This translates into CASSTSLPDRDTDTQYF.

This chain connects TRBV10-3 to TRBJ1-1, with 7 nucleotides matching TRBD1. Trimming cost V 2 bases and J 3 bases; bases outside gene matches: 9. The germline V gene has CDR1 ENHRY and CDR2 SYGVKD. CDR3 size: 16 residues. CDR3 coding DNA: TGTGCCATCAGTGAGGGAACCGACAGGGAGGACACTGAAGCTTTCTTT. As protein: CAISEGTDREDTEAFF.

This clonotype appeared a single time. The rearrangement uses TRBV20-1 and TRBJ2-4; possibly TRBD1 for D (6 bases). The CDR3 runs to 14 residues. V was trimmed by 3 bases and J by 10 bases, leaving 19 bases between them. From germline, CDR1 is DFQATT and CDR2 SNEGSKA (reference sequence). CDR3 region: CSASAALAQGIQYF. CDR3 DNA sequence: TGCAGTGCTAGCGCTGCCCTAGCCCAGGGGATTCAGTACTTC.

This sequence joins TRBV4-1 and TRBJ2-1; D is perhaps TRBD1 (6 bases). This CDR3 is built from 15 residues. The germline V gene encodes CDR1 MGHRA and CDR2 YSYEKL. With 3 bases removed from V and 9 bases from J, the gap between germline ends came to 18 bases. This chain's CDR3 is CASSHPDRTEGEQFF. For the CDR3, the DNA is TGCGCCAGCAGCCATCCCGACAGGACTGAAGGTGAGCAGTTCTTC.

This clonotype has ten or more counts. The chain joins TRBV11-2 to TRBJ1-1, with D perhaps matching TRBD1 (5 bases). V was shortened by 1 base and J by 9 bases, with 12 bases between the two germline ends. There are 13 residues in the CDR3. Germline loops: CDR1 SGHAT, CDR2 FQNNGV. The CDR3 DNA reads as TGTGCCAGCAGCTTAGCTACAGGATCAAAAGCTTTCTTT. Translation gives CASSLATGSKAFF.

The table lists this clonotype with many counts. The chain is built from TRBV28 and TRBJ2-3; D uncertain. CDR1 MDHEN and CDR2 SYDVKM come from the germline V gene. V was trimmed by 3 bases and J by 6 bases, leaving 10 bases between them. The CDR3 spans 13 residues. CDR3 loop: CASSLIVGDTQYF. DNA of the CDR3: TGTGCCAGCAGTTTGATCGTCGGTGATACGCAGTATTTT.

The chain combines TRBV19 with TRBJ1-4, with no clear D. Trimming pared 2 bases from V and 8 bases from J, leaving 6 bases between. CDR3 length equals 12 residues. From germline, CDR1 is LNHDA and CDR2 SQIVND (reference sequence). The CDR3 sequence is CASSIRREKLFF. The CDR3 region has the DNA TGTGCCAGTAGTATACGTCGCGAAAAACTGTTTTTT.

This clonotype came up many times. The rearrangement uses TRBV20-1 and TRBJ1-5; perhaps TRBD1 as D (5 bases). Per germline, CDR1 DFQATT and CDR2 SNEGSKA (reference sequence). There are 15 residues in the CDR3. Trimming cost V 1 base and J 4 bases, with 14 bases left between them. The DNA for the CDR3 is TGCAGTGCTAGAGGGGGGGTGCAGTTAAATCAGCCCCAGCATTTT. As protein: CSARGGVQLNQPQHF.

This clonotype was observed many times. This sequence joins TRBV11-2 and TRBJ2-1; D call uncertain. The CDR3 covers 17 residues. Germline-derived CDR1 and CDR2 are SGHAT and FQNNGV. Trimming pared 6 bases from V and 4 bases from J, leaving 22 bases between. The CDR3 reads CASRSLRAQRLYNEQFF. CDR3 DNA sequence: TGTGCCAGCAGGTCGTTAAGGGCTCAGCGTTTGTACAATGAGCAGTTCTTC.

This clonotype was recorded at least ten times. The J gene is TRBJ2-1, the V gene TRBV20-1, with 10 bases matching TRBD2. J was trimmed by 2 bases and V by 5 bases; bases with no gene match: 6. Germline-derived CDR1 and CDR2 are DFQATT and SNEGSKA (reference sequence). This CDR3 contains 15 residues. DNA of the CDR3: TGCAGTGCTCACGAACTAGCGGGGCCCTACAATGAGCAGTTCTTC. This gives the protein CSAHELAGPYNEQFF.

This clonotype was detected a few times. V usage is TRBV6-4 and J usage is TRBJ2-7, with a tentative D call TRBD1 (7 bases). V was cut by 8 bases and J by 2 bases, with 19 bases left in between. The CDR3 is made up of 15 amino acids. The germline V gene has CDR1 MRHNA and CDR2 SNTAGT. The CDR3 region has the DNA TGTGCCAGCCGGAGGGGAACGGACAGGACCTACGAGCAGTACTTC. Translation gives CASRRGTDRTYEQYF.

V gene TRBV11-2 combines with J gene TRBJ2-1; TRBD2 matches 10 bases. Germline assignment: CDR1 SGHAT and CDR2 FQNNGV. CDR3 length: 15 residues. V dropped 3 bases and J dropped 7; count of bases not matched to a gene: 6. The CDR3 protein is CASSFLSGRGNEQFF. The CDR3 coding sequence is TGTGCCAGCAGCTTTTTGAGCGGGAGGGGGAATGAGCAGTTCTTC.

The chain has TRBV6-1 and TRBJ1-6; no clear D gene. The CDR3 totals 15 residues. V shed 5 bases and J shed 8 bases, with 16 bases lying between them. Germline loops: CDR1 MNHNS, CDR2 SASEGT. The CDR3 sequence: CASSPSRGRDSPLHF. CDR3 coding DNA: TGTGCCAGCAGTCCATCCCGTGGCCGCGATTCACCCCTCCACTTT.

The chain carries TRBV12-3 or TRBV12-4 and TRBJ2-2; 10 bases are shared with TRBD1. V was clipped by 6 bases and J by 5 bases; unmatched bases: 6. The CDR3 runs to 15 residues. Here the CDR3 reads CASRGTGAGTGELFF. In nucleotides, the CDR3 is TGTGCCAGCAGAGGGACAGGGGCGGGGACCGGGGAGCTGTTTTTT.

Many counts were recorded for this clonotype. The rearrangement joins TRBV6-2 or TRBV6-3 to TRBJ2-2, with D uncertain. Per the germline V gene, CDR1 is MNHEY and CDR2 is SVGEGT. The CDR3 spans 19 residues. V lost 0 bases to trimming and J lost 2 bases, with 19 bases between them. DNA for the CDR3: TGTGCCAGCAGTTACTCGATCCCCTCCGGCAGAGTCAACACCGGGGAGCTGTTTTTT. Translated, it gives CASSYSIPSGRVNTGELFF.